The rows below give T cell receptor beta chains drawn from one sample of a study of T cells expressing NK-cell markers. TCRdb re-analyzed the 5' RACE reads; it lists each CDR3 protein once, without DNA. Recorded for this sample: 550,000 to 600,000 distinct CDR3 sequences. The specimen was blood T cells: a sorted CD56 or NKG2C T cell subset, CD4+ or CD8+ T cells, or bulk PBMC T cells (not recorded which). Receptors originate from a man between 18 and 29 years old in good health. Each CDR3 is given with its conserved first and last residue. Each record gives: J gene, V gene, CDR3 length, CDR3 protein.

j_call: TRBJ2-4; v_call: TRBV5-1; cdr3_length: 14; cdr3_aa: CASSFREALDIQYF
j_call: TRBJ2-1; v_call: TRBV30; cdr3_length: 13; cdr3_aa: CAWKGERHNEQFF
j_call: TRBJ1-1; v_call: TRBV4-1; cdr3_length: 12; cdr3_aa: CASSSAYPEAFF
j_call: TRBJ2-3; v_call: TRBV7-6; cdr3_length: 13; cdr3_aa: CASSSSGRDTQYF
j_call: TRBJ2-1; v_call: TRBV7-8; cdr3_length: 13; cdr3_aa: CASSLRDNNEQFF
j_call: TRBJ1-2; v_call: TRBV30; cdr3_length: 15; cdr3_aa: CAWSNIQGSIYGYTF
j_call: TRBJ2-7; v_call: TRBV12-3/TRBV12-4; cdr3_length: 14; cdr3_aa: CASSGTLPINEQYF
j_call: TRBJ2-7; v_call: TRBV7-2; cdr3_length: 12; cdr3_aa: CASSSTWGEQYF
j_call: TRBJ2-5; v_call: TRBV12-3/TRBV12-4; cdr3_length: 14; cdr3_aa: CASSKPTNRGTQYF
j_call: TRBJ2-1; v_call: TRBV7-2; cdr3_length: 16; cdr3_aa: CASSLGALSSYNEQFF
j_call: TRBJ2-7; v_call: TRBV12-3/TRBV12-4; cdr3_length: 13; cdr3_aa: CASSKTGGYEQYF
j_call: TRBJ1-6; v_call: TRBV5-1; cdr3_length: 15; cdr3_aa: CASSYSQQQNSPLHF
j_call: TRBJ1-4; v_call: TRBV29-1; cdr3_length: 15; cdr3_aa: CSVDLQGAGAGKLFF
j_call: TRBJ2-1; v_call: TRBV7-9; cdr3_length: 15; cdr3_aa: CASSTGRTSGNEQFF
j_call: TRBJ2-6; v_call: TRBV27; cdr3_length: 16; cdr3_aa: CASRMIGASGANVLTF
j_call: TRBJ2-3; v_call: TRBV12-3/TRBV12-4; cdr3_length: 14; cdr3_aa: CASSLGGNSLRSIF
j_call: TRBJ2-1; v_call: TRBV12-3/TRBV12-4; cdr3_length: 13; cdr3_aa: CASSSSITLMQFF
j_call: TRBJ1-2; v_call: TRBV12-3/TRBV12-4; cdr3_length: 14; cdr3_aa: CASSSRRGFYGYTF